These 6 T cell receptor beta chains share one sample of origin, sequenced in a study of cytomegalovirus exposure and HLA in healthy donors. PCR primers comprised 60 Vbeta and 13 Jbeta primers. Generated by immunoSEQ multiplex PCR, the TCRdb table keeps only in-frame clones and is missing some. The sample contains tens of thousands of clones, roughly four fifths of which appear only once. Sequencing was performed on PBMCs. The receptors derive from a man between 18 and 35 years old in good health and CMV-seronegative.

The chain joins TRBV27 to TRBJ2-1; TRBD2 agrees at 10 bases. J gave up 9 bases and V 0 bases, and 2 bases lay outside the gene matches. Germline CDR1 reads MNHEY; CDR2 reads SMNVEV (reference sequence). The CDR3 loop spans 14 amino acids. CDR3 in amino acids: CASSLSSGGLEQFF. The CDR3 DNA follows: TGTGCCAGCAGTTTATCTAGCGGGGGGCTTGAGCAGTTCTTC.

The V and J genes are TRBV28 and TRBJ1-5; 10 bases agree with TRBD1. CDR3 length: 15 amino acids. The V gene's germline CDR1 is MDHEN and CDR2 SYDVKM. J was trimmed by 6 bases and V by 6 bases; bases with no gene match: 8. The CDR3 region is CASRSRDRGGQPQHF. Here the CDR3 DNA reads TGTGCCAGCAGATCCCGGGACAGGGGCGGTCAGCCCCAGCATTTT.

The chain is built from TRBV4-3 and TRBJ2-6; no firm D call. Looked up from germline, CDR1 is LGHNA and CDR2 is YSLEER. Trimming cost V 4 bases and J 4 bases, with 8 bases left between them. The CDR3 extends over 14 amino acids. The CDR3 protein is CASSRADGANVLTF. The CDR3 bases are TGCGCCAGCAGCCGGGCAGACGGGGCCAACGTCCTGACTTTC.

V is TRBV10-1 and J is TRBJ2-5; 9 nucleotides match TRBD2. CDR1 is WNHNN, CDR2 SYGVQD, per germline (reference sequence). V was pared by 3 bases and J by 5 bases, with 7 bases of the junction left unmatched. The CDR3 has 15 residues. The CDR3 nucleotides read TGCGCCAGCAGTGACGCGCGGGGGGGCGTTGAGACCCAGTACTTC. Encoded protein: CASSDARGGVETQYF.

This chain uses TRBV7-9 with TRBJ2-1; 11 bases fit TRBD2. The J segment lost 4 bases and the V segment lost 5 bases, leaving 7 bases of the junction unmatched. The germline CDR1 and CDR2 sequences are SEHNR and FQNEAQ (reference sequence). This CDR3 has 16 residues. As DNA, the CDR3 is TGTGCCAGCAGCGCCTCTGGGACTAGCGGATACAATGAGCAGTTCTTC. Translating it yields CASSASGTSGYNEQFF.

J is TRBJ1-5 and V is TRBV19, with D maybe TRBD1 (5 bases). The V gene's germline CDR1 is LNHDA and CDR2 SQIVND (reference sequence). The CDR3 length is 15 residues. The V end lost 6 bases, the J end lost 3 bases, and 15 bases lay between the germline ends. DNA of the CDR3: TGTGCCAGTAGCCCCATGGGGGGAGACAATCAGCCCCAGCATTTT. Translated: CASSPMGGDNQPQHF.